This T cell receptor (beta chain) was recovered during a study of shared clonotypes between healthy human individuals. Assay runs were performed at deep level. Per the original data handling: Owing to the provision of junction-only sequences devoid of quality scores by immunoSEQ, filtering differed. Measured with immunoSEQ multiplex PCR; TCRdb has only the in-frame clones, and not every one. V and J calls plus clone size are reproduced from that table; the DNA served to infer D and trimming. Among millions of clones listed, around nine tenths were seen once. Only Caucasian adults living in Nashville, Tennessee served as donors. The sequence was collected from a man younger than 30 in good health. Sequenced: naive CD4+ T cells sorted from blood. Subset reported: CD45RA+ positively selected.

The DNA of the CDR3 is TGTGCCACCAGCACCAACAGGGAAGCTAACTATGGCTACACCTTC. Its protein is CATSTNREANYGYTF. The gene calls are TRBV15 and TRBJ1-2, with D maybe TRBD1 (6 bases). Trimming left V 4 bases short and J 0 bases short, with 12 bases between. The CDR3 sequence is 15 residues long. Germline CDR1 LNHNV, CDR2 YYDKDF (reference sequence). The full variable domain, with the rest looked up from reference TRBV15 and TRBJ1-2, is DAMVIQNPRYQVTQFGKPVTLSCSQTLNHNVMYWYQQKSSQAPKLLFHYYDKDFNNEADTPDNFQSRRPNTSFCFLDIRSPGLGDTAMYLCATSTNREANYGYTFGSGTRLTVV.